This T cell receptor beta chain is from a study of post-analysis software for immune sequencing data. Unique molecular identifiers tagged the TCR beta cDNA libraries. TCRdb ran MiXCR on the PCR reads and lists one entry per CDR3 protein. Of about 540,000 distinct CDR3 sequences in the sample, under 40% were seen once. This clonotype was picked up a small number of times. What it binds is unknown. Study conclusions and caveats: Patients showed TRBV5-6, TRBV5-1 and TRBV20-1 among a few TRBV segments more frequent than in controls.

Trimming cost V 3 bases and J 5 bases, with 13 bases left between them. The CDR3 length is 14 residues. Germline values: CDR1 MNHEY, CDR2 SVGEGT. J is TRBJ2-5 and V is TRBV6-2 or TRBV6-3, with D possibly matching TRBD2 (5 bases). Sequencing was performed on blood. This TCR was sampled from a girl younger than 18 with multiple sclerosis. Here the CDR3 reads CASSYTEVGETQYF. The CDR3 DNA reads as TGTGCCAGCAGTTATACGGAGGTAGGGGAGACCCAGTACTTC.